This T cell receptor beta chain was found in a study of Ad26.COV2.S vaccination and SARS-CoV-2 variants (dated by TCRdb to the early 2020s). Notes on the research overall: Vaccine-arm donors were drawn from COV1001, a multicentre, randomized, double-blind, placebo-controlled phase I-IIa trial of Ad26.COV2.S in healthy adults. Ad26.COV2.S was administered intramuscularly at 5 x 10^10 or 1 x 10^11 viral particles, either as a single shot or as two shots given 56 days apart. TCRbeta repertoire sequencing was used to assess the specificity and breadth of SARS-CoV-2-reactive T cell receptors after Ad26.COV2.S vaccination. Blinding of investigators to trial group allocation was maintained during experiments and outcome assessment. Trial participants were randomized into five groups of five: low-dose or high-dose Ad26.COV2.S given once or twice, or placebo on both occasions. A total of some 30 samples were included in the TCR-sequenced set, comprising around 19 Ad26.COV2.S vaccine recipients, 5 placebo recipients and 8 SARS-CoV-2 convalescent individuals. The study at large found these results: Ad26.COV2.S recipients had higher spike-specific TCR breadth than placebo recipients (P = 0.0014). The authors noted that total T cell responses may have been underestimated by the TCR breadth and depth analyses. Substantial breadth of spike-specific CD8+ and CD4+ T cell responses was reported after vaccination. The study was not powered for comparison of responses between vaccine doses or regimens. Non-spike TCR breadth was comparable between vaccine and placebo recipients, consistent with the vaccine containing only spike.

This specimen's treatment or condition label, interpreted: about 20 received Ad26.COV2.S at low or high dose, single or two shots; 5 received placebo; per-sample allocation not given. Repertoires of vaccine and placebo recipients were sequenced from samples collected on day 63 after the first injection. In Cohort 1b, about two dozen adults aged 18-55 years were enrolled at a single site in Boston, USA, between 29 July and 7 August 2020. Ad26.COV2.S was a replication-incompetent adenovirus type 26 vector that expressed a prefusion-stabilized SARS-CoV-2 spike protein derived from the original Wuhan strain. V lost 3 bases and J lost 2 bases, and the count of bases not matched to a germline gene is 7. Reading the germline V gene gives CDR1 ENHRY and CDR2 SYGVKD. The CDR3 holds 16 amino acids from the cysteine to the phenylalanine. Only CDR3 DNA remains: 48 bases, in frame from the first base. To note about this clone: What antigen it recognizes has not been identified. No qualities accompany the bases; no much larger clone lies one base away.

The immunoSEQ Assay was used to sequence TCRbeta CDR3 regions. After extraction, genomic DNA underwent amplification by bias-controlled multiplex PCR, followed by high-throughput sequencing. Processing in the source paper ran as follows. To quantify the absolute abundance of every unique TCRbeta CDR3 region, sequences were collapsed and filtered. Usable DNA was measured by amplifying reference genes present in all nucleated cells, and TCRbeta template counts were normalized to that usable DNA to estimate T cell fraction. Repertoire TCRs were annotated as SARS-CoV-2-specific by exact matching of V gene, CDR3 amino acid sequence and J gene to a known reactive TCR set. The reference SARS-CoV-2 TCR set was obtained from MIRA and was filtered for enrichment in COVID-19-positive ImmuneCODE repertoires, whereby public or cross-reactive TCRs were removed. Using the MIRA antigens, annotated TCRs were further analysed by specific ORF or by position within an ORF. Breadth was defined as the number of annotated unique rearrangements divided by the total number of unique productive rearrangements, and depth was defined as the summed frequency of the annotated unique rearrangements. Two-sided Wilcoxon rank-sum tests were applied when comparing TCR breadth between groups. In TCRdb, the immuneACCESS table is reduced to in-frame sequences with V and J assigned. These tables do not hold every clone; where another copy was compared, an unresolved V gene accounts for under half, and the others remain unexplained. For V, J and clone size, that table is used; D and trimming come from the DNA. Here the sample has roughly 460,000 clones; about 88% occur a single time. The ten most abundant clones make up over 1.5% of the sample.

The rearranged chain carries TRBV10-3 and TRBJ2-7; the central 10 bases match TRBD2. The TCR comes from a person between 18 and 65 years old who received the Ad26.COV2.S COVID-19 vaccine or a placebo. The sequenced sample was peripheral blood, obtained in a trial of Ad26.COV2.S vaccine versus placebo. The DNA sequence reads TGTGCCATCAGTGATAGCGGGAGGCCAAAAGCCTACGAGCAGTACTTC. This yields the protein CAISDSGRPKAYEQYF.